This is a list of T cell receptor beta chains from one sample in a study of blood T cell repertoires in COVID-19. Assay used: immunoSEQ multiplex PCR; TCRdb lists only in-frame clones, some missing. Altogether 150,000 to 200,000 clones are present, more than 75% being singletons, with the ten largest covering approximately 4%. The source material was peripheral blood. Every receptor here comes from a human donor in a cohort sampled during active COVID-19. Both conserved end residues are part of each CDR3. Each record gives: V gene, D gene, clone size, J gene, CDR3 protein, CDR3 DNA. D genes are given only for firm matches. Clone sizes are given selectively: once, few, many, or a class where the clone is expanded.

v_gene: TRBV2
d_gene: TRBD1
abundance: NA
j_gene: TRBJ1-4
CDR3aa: CASSEGQGRTEKLFF
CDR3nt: TGTGCCAGCAGTGAGGGACAGGGGCGAACTGAAAAACTGTTTTTT

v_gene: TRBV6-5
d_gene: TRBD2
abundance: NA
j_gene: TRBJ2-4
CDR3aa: CASSGAGTSFPPLHF
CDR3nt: TGTGCCAGCAGCGGCGCCGGGACTAGTTTCCCGCCCCTGCACTTC

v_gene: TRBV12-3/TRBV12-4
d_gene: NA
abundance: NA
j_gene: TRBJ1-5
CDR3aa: CASSRRSIGPQHF
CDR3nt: TGTGCCAGCAGTCGCCGGAGTATCGGGCCCCAGCATTTT

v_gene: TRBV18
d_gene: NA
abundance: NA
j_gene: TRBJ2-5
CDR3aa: CASSPEYSKETQYF
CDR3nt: TGTGCCAGCTCACCGGAGTATAGCAAAGAGACCCAGTACTTC

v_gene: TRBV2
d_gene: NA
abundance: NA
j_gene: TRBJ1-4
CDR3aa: CASSESGRSEKLFF
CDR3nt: TGTGCCAGCAGTGAAAGCGGGCGAAGTGAAAAACTGTTTTTT

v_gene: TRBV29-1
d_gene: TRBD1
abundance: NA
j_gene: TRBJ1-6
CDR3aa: CSVGQGENSPLHF
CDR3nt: TGCAGCGTCGGGCAGGGGGAGAATTCACCCCTCCACTTT

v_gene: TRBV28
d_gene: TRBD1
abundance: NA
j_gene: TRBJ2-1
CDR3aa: CASSSTGPYNEQFF
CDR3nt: TGTGCCAGCAGTTCGACAGGGCCCTACAATGAGCAGTTCTTC

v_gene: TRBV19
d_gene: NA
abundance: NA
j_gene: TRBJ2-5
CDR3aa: CASSIGLIPGETQYF
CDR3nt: TGTGCCAGTAGTATTGGGCTGATCCCCGGAGAGACCCAGTACTTC

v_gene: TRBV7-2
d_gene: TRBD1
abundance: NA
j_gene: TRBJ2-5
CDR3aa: CASSQALRGMETQYF
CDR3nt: TGTGCCAGCAGCCAAGCTCTCAGGGGGATGGAGACCCAGTACTTC

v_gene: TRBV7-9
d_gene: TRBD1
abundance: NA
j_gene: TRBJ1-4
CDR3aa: CASSYGQGANEKLFF
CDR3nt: TGTGCCAGCAGCTACGGACAGGGGGCTAATGAAAAACTGTTTTTT

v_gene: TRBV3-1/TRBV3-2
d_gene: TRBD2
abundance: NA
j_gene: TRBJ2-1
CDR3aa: CASSQPGLAYNEQFF
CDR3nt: TGTGCCAGCAGCCAACCGGGACTAGCGTATAATGAGCAGTTCTTC

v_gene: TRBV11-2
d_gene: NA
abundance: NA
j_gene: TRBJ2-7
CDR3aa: CASSEGGYEQYF
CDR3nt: TGTGCCAGCAGCGAAGGGGGTTACGAGCAGTACTTC

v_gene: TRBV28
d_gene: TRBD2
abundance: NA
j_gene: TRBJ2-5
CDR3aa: CASSLSATSGQETQYF
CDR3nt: TGTGCCAGCAGTTTATCCGCGACTAGCGGACAAGAGACCCAGTACTTC

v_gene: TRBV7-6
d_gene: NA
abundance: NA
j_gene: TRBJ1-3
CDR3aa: CASSSSRQDLWGNTIYF
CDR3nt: TGTGCCAGCAGCTCGTCCAGACAGGATCTCTGGGGAAACACCATATATTTT

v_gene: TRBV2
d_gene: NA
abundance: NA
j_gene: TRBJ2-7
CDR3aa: CASSIAKNEQYF
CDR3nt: TGTGCCAGCAGTATAGCGAAGAACGAGCAGTACTTC

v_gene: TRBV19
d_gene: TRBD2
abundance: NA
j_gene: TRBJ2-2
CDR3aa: CASRPVKRGNTGELFF
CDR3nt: TGTGCTTCAAGGCCCGTGAAGCGGGGGAACACCGGGGAGCTGTTTTTT

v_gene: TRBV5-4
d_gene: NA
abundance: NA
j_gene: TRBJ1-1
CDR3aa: CASRPQAMNTEAFF
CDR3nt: TGTGCCAGCAGGCCCCAGGCGATGAACACTGAAGCTTTCTTT

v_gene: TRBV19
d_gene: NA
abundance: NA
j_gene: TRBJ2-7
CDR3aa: CASYRGSYEQYF
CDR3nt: TGTGCCAGTTATAGGGGATCCTACGAGCAGTACTTC

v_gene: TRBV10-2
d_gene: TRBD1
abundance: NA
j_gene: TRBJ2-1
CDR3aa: CASSPGQAISYNEQFF
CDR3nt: TGCGCCAGCAGTCCAGGACAGGCTATCTCCTACAATGAGCAGTTCTTC

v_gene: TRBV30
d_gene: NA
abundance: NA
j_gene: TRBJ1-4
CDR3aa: CAWGDRTRGEKLFF
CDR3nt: TGTGCCTGGGGTGACAGGACTAGGGGCGAAAAACTGTTTTTT

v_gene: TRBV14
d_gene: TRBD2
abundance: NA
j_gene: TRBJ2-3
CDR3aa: CASSPRSGTPLDTQYF
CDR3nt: TGTGCCAGCAGCCCCCGAAGCGGGACTCCGTTAGATACGCAGTATTTT

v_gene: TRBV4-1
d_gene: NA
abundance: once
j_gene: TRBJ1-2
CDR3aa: CASSQDVARVDGYTF
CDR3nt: TGCGCCAGCAGCCAAGATGTCGCCAGGGTGGATGGCTACACCTTC

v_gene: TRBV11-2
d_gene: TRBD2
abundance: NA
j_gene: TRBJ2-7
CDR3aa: CASRYPGLAGSSYEQYF
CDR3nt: TGTGCCAGTCGATACCCGGGACTAGCGGGGTCCTCCTACGAGCAGTACTTC

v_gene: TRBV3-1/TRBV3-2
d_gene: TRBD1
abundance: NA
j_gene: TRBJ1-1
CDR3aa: CASSPRQGARNTEAFF
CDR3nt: TGTGCCAGCAGCCCTCGACAGGGGGCGCGGAACACTGAAGCTTTCTTT

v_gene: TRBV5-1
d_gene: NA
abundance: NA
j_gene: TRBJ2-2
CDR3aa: CASSLKGDNTGELFF
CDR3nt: TGCGCCAGCAGCTTAAAAGGGGATAACACCGGGGAGCTGTTTTTT

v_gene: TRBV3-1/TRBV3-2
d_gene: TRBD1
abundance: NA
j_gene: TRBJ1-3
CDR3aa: CASSLQGTGNTIYF
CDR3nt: TGTGCCAGCAGCCTACAGGGGACTGGAAACACCATATATTTT

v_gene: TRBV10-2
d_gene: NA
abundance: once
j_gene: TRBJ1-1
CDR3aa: CASSEQGTEAFF
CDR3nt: TGCGCCAGCAGTGAGCAGGGAACTGAAGCTTTCTTT

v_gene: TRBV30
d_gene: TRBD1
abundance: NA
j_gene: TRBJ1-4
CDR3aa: CAWRRQGTEKLFF
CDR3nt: TGTGCCTGGAGGCGACAGGGTACTGAAAAACTGTTTTTT

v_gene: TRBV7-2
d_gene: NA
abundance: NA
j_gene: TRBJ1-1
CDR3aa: CALSPTSGALGTEAFF
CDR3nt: TGTGCCCTCAGCCCTACCTCGGGTGCTCTGGGCACTGAAGCTTTCTTT